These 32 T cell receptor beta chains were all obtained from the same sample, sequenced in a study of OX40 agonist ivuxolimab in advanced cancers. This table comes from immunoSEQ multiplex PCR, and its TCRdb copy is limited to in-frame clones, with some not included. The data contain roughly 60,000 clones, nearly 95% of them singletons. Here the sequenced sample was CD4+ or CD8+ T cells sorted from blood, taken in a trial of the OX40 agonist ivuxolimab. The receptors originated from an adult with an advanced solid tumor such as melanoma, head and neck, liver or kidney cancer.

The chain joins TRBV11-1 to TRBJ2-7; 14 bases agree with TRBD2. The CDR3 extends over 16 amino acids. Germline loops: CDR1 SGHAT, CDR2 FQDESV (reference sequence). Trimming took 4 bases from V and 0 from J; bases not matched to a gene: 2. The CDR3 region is CASSSGTSGSSYEQYF. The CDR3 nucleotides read TGTGCCAGCAGCTCGGGGACTAGCGGGAGCTCCTACGAGCAGTACTTC.

Here the CDR3 reads CAWSLSPGTDTEAFF. The DNA of the CDR3 is TGTGCCTGGAGTCTCAGCCCCGGGACAGACACTGAAGCTTTCTTT. The genes are TRBV30 and TRBJ1-1, with 7 bases that match TRBD1. The ends lost 2 bases at V and 3 bases at J; junction bases unmatched: 9. Per germline, CDR1 GTSNPN and CDR2 SVGIG (reference sequence). The CDR3 is 15 amino acids.

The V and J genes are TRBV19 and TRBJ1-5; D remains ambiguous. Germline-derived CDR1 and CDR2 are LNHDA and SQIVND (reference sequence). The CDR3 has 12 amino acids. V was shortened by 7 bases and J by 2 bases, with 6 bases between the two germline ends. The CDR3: CASKLGNQPQHF. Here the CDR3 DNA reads TGTGCCAGTAAACTGGGCAATCAGCCCCAGCATTTT.

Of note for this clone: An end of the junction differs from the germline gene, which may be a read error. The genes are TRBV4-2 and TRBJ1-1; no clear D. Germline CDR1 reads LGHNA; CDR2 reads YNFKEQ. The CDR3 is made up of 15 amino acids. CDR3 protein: CASRQADPGVTEAFF. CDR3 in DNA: TGTGCCAGCAGACAAGCGGACCCGGGAGTAACTGAAGCTTTCTTT.

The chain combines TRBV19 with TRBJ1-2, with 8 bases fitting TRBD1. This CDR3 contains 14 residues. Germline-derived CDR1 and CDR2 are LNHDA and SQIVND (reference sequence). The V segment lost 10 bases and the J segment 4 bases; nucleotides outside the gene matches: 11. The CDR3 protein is CATTWGQGAYGYTF. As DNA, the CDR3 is TGTGCCACTACCTGGGGCCAGGGGGCCTATGGCTACACCTTC.

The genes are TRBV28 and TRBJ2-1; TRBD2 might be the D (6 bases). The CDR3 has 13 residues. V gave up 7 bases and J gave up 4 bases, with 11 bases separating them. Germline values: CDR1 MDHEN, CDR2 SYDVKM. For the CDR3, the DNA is TGTGCCAGCAAACCGGGGGAGTACAATGAGCAGTTCTTC. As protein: CASKPGEYNEQFF. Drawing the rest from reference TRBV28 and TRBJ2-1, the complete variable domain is DVKVTQSSRYLVKRTGEKVFLECVQDMDHENMFWYRQDPGLGLRLIYFSYDVKMKEKGDIPEGYSVSREKKERFSLILESASTNQTSMYLCASKPGEYNEQFFGPGTRLTVL.

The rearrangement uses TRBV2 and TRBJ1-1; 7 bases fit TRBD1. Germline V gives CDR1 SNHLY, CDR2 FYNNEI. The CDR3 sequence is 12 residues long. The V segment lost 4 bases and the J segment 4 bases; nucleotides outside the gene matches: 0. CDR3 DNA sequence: TGTGCCAGCAGTGCAGGGGGCACTGAAGCTTTCTTT. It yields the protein CASSAGGTEAFF.

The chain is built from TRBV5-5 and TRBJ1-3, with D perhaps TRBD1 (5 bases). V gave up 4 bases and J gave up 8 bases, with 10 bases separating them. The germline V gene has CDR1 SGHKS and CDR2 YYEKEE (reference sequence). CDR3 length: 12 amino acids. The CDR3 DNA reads TGTGCCAGCAGCCAAGGGGATTACACCATATATTTT. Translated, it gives CASSQGDYTIYF.

CDR3 in amino acids: CASSQEGGNTEAFF. The CDR3 region has the DNA TGTGCCAGCAGCCAAGAGGGTGGAAACACTGAAGCTTTCTTT. This chain links TRBV4-2 with TRBJ1-1; D is uncertain. Germline CDR1 reads LGHNA; CDR2 reads YNFKEQ. This CDR3 contains 14 residues. The ends were cut back, 0 bases at V and 2 bases at J, with 7 bases in the middle.

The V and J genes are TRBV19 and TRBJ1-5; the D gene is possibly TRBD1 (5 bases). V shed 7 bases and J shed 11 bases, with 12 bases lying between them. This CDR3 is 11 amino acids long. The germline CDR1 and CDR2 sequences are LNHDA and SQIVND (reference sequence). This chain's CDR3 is CASTAGGSQHF. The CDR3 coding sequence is TGTGCCAGTACCGCGGGGGGGTCCCAGCATTTT.

For the CDR3, the DNA is TGTGCCAGCATCTCCGGGAAGGTAGGCTACGAGCAGTACTTC. This codes for CASISGKVGYEQYF. The chain links TRBV2 to TRBJ2-7; TRBD2 is a possible D gene (5 bases). Germline assignment: CDR1 SNHLY and CDR2 FYNNEI. This CDR3 region has 14 residues. Trimming took 7 bases from V and 3 from J, leaving 16 bases between them.

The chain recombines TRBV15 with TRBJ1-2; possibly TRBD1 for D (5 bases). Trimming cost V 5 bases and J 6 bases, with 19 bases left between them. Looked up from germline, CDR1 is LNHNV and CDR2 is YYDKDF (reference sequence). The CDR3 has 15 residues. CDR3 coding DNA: TGTGCCACCAGCTCCATCAGGACACAGTTTGATGGCTACACCTTC. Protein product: CATSSIRTQFDGYTF.

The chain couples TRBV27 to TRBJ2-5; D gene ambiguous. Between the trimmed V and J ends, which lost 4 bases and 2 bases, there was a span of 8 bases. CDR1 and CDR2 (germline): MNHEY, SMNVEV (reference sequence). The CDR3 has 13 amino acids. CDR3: CASSWRSQETQYF. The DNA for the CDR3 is TGTGCCAGCAGTTGGCGTTCTCAAGAGACCCAGTACTTC.

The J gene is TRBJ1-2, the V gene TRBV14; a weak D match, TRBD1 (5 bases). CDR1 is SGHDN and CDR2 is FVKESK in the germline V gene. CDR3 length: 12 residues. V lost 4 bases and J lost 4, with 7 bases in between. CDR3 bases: TGTGCCAGCAGCCTAGACAGCTATGGCTACACCTTC. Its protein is CASSLDSYGYTF.

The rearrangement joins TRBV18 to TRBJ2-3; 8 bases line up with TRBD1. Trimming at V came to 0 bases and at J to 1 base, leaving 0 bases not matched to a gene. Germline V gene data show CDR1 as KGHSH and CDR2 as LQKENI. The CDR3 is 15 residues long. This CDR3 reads CASSPPDRGTDTQYF. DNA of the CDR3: TGTGCCAGCTCACCACCGGACAGGGGCACAGATACGCAGTATTTT.

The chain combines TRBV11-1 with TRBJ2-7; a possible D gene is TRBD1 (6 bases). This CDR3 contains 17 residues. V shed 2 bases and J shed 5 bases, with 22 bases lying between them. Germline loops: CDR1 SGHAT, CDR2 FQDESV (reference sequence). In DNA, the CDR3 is TGTGCCAGCAGCTTATCGGATTGGGGACAAAGGCTAAACGAGCAGTACTTC. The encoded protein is CASSLSDWGQRLNEQYF.

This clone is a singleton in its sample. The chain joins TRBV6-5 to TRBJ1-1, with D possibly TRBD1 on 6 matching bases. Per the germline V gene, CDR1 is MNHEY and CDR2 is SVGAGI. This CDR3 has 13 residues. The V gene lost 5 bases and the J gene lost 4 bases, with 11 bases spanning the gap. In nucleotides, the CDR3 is TGTGCCAGCAGTGGCAGGGGAAGCACTGAAGCTTTCTTT. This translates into CASSGRGSTEAFF.

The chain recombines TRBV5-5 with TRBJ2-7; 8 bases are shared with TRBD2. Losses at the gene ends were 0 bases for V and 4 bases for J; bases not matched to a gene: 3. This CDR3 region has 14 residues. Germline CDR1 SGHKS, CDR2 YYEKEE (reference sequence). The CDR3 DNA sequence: TGTGCCAGCAGCTTGGAACTAGCGGCTTACGAGCAGTACTTC. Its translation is CASSLELAAYEQYF.

CDR3 coding DNA: TGTGCCAGCAGCACGACAACCGGGACAGGGGGCGTGAAGGGAGAGACCCAGTACTTC. It is translated as CASSTTTGTGGVKGETQYF. The chain has TRBV7-9 and TRBJ2-5, with 12 bases lining up with TRBD1. The germline V gene has CDR1 SEHNR and CDR2 FQNEAQ (reference sequence). The junction had 17 bases not matched to a gene; V was cut back by 5 bases and J by 4 bases. CDR3 size: 19 residues.

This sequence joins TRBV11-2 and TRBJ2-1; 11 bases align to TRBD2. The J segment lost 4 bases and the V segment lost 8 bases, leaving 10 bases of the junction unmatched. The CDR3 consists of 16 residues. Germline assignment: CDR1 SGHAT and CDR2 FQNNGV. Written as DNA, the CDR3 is TGTGCCAGCGGAAACCCGGGACTAGCGGATTACAATGAGCAGTTCTTC. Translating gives CASGNPGLADYNEQFF.

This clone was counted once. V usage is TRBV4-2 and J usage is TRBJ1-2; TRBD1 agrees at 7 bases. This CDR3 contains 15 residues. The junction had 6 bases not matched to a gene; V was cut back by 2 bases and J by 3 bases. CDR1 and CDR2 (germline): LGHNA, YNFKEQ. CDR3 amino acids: CASSQLLDRDYGYTF. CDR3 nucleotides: TGTGCCAGCAGCCAACTCCTCGACAGGGACTATGGCTACACCTTC.

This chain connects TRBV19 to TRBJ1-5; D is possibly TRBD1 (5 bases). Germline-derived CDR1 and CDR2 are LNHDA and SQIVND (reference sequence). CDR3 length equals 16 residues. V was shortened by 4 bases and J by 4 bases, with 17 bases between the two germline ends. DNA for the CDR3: TGTGCCAGTAGTACTAGGGACCCTACCCAGAATCAGCCCCAGCATTTT. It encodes CASSTRDPTQNQPQHF.

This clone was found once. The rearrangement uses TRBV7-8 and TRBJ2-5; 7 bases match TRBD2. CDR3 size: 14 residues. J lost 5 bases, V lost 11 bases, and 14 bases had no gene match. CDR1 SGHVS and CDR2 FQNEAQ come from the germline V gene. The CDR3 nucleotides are TGTGCCGGGGGAGGGGAGGGCGGTGGTGAGACCCAGTACTTC. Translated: CAGGGEGGGETQYF.

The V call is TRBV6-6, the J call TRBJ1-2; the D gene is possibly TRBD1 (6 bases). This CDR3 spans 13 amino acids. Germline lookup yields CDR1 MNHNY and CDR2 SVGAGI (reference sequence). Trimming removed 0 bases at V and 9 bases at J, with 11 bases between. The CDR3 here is CASSYSIQGSYTF. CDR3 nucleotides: TGTGCCAGCAGTTACTCTATACAGGGAAGCTACACCTTC.

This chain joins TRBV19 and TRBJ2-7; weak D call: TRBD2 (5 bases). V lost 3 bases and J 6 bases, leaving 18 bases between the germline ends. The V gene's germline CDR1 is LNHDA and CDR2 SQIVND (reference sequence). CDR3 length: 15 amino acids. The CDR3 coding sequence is TGTGCCAGTAGTATCTCCGGGGTCGGGTTCGCCGAGCAGTACTTC. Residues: CASSISGVGFAEQYF.

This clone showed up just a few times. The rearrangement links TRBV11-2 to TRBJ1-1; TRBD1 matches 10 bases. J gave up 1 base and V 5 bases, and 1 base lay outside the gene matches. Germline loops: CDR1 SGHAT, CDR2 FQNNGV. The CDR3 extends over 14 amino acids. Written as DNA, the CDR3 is TGTGCCAGCAGCGACAGGGGGCCGAACACTGAAGCTTTCTTT. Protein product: CASSDRGPNTEAFF.

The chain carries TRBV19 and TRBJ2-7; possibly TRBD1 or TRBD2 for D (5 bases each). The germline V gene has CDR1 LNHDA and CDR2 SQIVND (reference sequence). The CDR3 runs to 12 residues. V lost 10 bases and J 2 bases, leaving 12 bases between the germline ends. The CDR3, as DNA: TGTGCCACGGGGCAGGGTACCTACGAGCAGTACTTC. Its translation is CATGQGTYEQYF.

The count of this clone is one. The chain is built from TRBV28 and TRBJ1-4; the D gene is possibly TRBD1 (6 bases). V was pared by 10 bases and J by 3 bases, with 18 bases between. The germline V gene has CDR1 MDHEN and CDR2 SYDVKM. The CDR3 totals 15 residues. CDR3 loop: CATLSGEGANEKLFF. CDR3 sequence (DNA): TGTGCCACATTATCAGGGGAAGGGGCTAATGAAAAACTGTTTTTT.

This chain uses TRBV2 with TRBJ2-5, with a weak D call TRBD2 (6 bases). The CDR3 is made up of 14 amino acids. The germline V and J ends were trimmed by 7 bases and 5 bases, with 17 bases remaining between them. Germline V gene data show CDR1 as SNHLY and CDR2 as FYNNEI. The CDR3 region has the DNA TGTGCCAGCACCCCCCGGAAAGGAGGGGAGACCCAGTACTTC. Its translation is CASTPRKGGETQYF. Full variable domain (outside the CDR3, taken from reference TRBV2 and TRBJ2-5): EPEVTQTPSHQVTQMGQEVILRCVPISNHLYFYWYRQILGQKVEFLVSFYNNEISEKSEIFDDQFSVERPDGSNFTLKIRSTKLEDSAMYFCASTPRKGGETQYFGPGTRLLVL.

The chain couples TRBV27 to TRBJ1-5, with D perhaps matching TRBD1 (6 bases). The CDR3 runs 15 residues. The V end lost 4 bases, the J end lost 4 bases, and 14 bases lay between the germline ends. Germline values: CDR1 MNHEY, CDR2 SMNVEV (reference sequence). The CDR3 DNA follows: TGTGCCAGCAGTTCGAGGACAGAGGAAAATCAGCCCCAGCATTTT. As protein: CASSSRTEENQPQHF.

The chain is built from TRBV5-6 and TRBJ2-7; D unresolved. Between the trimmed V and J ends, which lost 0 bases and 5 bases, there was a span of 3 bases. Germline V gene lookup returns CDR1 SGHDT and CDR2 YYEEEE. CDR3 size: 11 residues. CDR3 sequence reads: CASSLGDEQYF. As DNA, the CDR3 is TGTGCCAGCAGCTTGGGTGACGAGCAGTACTTC.

The chain's CDR3 is CASSWARRSGANVLTF. The CDR3 DNA sequence: TGTGCCAGCAGCTGGGCTAGGCGCTCTGGGGCCAACGTCCTGACTTTC. The chain uses TRBV6-6 and TRBJ2-6; D is unresolved. Germline CDR1 and CDR2: MNHNY and SVGAGI (reference sequence). V shed 6 bases and J shed 0 bases, with 12 bases lying between them. This CDR3 region has 16 residues.